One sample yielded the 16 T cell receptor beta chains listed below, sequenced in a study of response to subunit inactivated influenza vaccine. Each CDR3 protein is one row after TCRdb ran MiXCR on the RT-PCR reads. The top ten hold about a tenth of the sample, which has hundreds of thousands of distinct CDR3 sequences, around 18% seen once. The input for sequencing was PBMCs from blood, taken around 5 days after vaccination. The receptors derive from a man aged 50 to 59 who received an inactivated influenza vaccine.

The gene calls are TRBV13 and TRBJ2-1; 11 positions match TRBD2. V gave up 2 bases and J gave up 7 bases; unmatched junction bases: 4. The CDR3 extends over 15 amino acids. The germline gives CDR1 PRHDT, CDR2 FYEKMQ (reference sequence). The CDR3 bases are TGTGCCAGCAGCTTACTCGGGACTAGCGGAAATGAGCAGTTCTTC. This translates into CASSLLGTSGNEQFF.

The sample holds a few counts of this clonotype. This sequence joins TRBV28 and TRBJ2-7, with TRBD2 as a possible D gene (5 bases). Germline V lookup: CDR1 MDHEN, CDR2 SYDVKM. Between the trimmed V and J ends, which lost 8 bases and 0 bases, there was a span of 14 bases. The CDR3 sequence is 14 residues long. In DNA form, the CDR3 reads TGTGCCAGCCACCCCCCGGGAAGCTCCTACGAGCAGTACTTC. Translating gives CASHPPGSSYEQYF.

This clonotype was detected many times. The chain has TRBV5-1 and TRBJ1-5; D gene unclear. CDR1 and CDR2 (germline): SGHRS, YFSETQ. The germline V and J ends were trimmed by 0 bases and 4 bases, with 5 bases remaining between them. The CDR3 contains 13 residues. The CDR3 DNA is TGCGCCAGCAGCTTGGAAGCGAATCAGCCCCAGCATTTT. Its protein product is CASSLEANQPQHF.

The CDR3 loop reads CASSSENRGIQYF. CDR3 DNA: TGCGCCAGCAGCTCGGAAAACAGGGGCATTCAGTACTTC. The chain employs TRBV5-1 and TRBJ2-4; TRBD1 matches at 7 bases. Germline loops: CDR1 SGHRS, CDR2 YFSETQ. The V gene end was trimmed by 3 bases and the J gene end by 9 bases; junction bases not matched to a gene: 6. The CDR3 runs 13 residues. Full variable domain (rest looked up from reference TRBV5-1 and TRBJ2-4): KAGVTQTPRYLIKTRGQQVTLSCSPISGHRSVSWYQQTPGQGLQFLFEYFSETQRNKGNFPGRFSGRQFSNSRSEMNVSTLELGDSALYLCASSSENRGIQYFGAGTRLSVL.

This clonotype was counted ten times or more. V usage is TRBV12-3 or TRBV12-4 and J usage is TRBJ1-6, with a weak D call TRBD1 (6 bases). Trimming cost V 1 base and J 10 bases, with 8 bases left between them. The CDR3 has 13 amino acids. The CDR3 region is CASSLGQASPLHF. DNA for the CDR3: TGTGCCAGCAGTTTAGGACAGGCATCACCCCTCCACTTT.

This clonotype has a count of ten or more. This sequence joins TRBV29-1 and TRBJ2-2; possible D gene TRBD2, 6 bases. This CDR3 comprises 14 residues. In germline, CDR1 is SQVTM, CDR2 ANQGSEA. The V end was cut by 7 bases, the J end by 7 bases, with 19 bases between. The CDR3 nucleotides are TGCAGCGCTGCCGTTACGGGAGCGGGCGGGGAGCTGTTTTTT. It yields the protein CSAAVTGAGGELFF.

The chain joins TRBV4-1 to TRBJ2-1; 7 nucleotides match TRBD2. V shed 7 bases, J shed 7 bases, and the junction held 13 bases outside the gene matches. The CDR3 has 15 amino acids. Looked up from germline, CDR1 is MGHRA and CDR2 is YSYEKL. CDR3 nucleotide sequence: TGCGCCAGCACCCGAGTGGGGGAGGGCCGGAATGAGCAGTTCTTC. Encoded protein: CASTRVGEGRNEQFF.

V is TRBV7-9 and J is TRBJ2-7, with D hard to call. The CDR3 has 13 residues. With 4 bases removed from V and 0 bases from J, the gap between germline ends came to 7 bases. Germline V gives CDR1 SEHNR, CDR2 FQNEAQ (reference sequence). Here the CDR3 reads CASSSPHSYEQYF. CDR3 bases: TGTGCCAGCAGCTCCCCCCACTCCTACGAGCAGTACTTC. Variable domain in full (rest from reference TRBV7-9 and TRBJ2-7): DTGVSQNPRHKITKRGQNVTFRCDPISEHNRLYWYRQTLGQGPEFLTYFQNEAQLEKSRLLSDRFSAERPKGSFSTLEIQRTEQGDSAMYLCASSSPHSYEQYFGPGTRLTVT.

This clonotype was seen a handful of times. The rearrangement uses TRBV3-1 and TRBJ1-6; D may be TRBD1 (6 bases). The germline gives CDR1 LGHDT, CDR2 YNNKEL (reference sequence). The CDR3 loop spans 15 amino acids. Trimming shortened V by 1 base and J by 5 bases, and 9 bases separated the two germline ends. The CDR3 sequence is CASSQGTVNNSPLHF. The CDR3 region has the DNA TGTGCCAGCAGCCAAGGGACAGTTAATAATTCACCCCTCCACTTT.

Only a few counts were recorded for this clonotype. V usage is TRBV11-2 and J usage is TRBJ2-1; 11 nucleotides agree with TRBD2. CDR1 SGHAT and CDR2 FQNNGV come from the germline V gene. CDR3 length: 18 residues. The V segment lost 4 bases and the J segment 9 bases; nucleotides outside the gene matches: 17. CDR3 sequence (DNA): TGTGCCAGCAGCTCACGATGGGGTAGCGGGAGGGCCACCAGTGAGCAGTTCTTC. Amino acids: CASSSRWGSGRATSEQFF.

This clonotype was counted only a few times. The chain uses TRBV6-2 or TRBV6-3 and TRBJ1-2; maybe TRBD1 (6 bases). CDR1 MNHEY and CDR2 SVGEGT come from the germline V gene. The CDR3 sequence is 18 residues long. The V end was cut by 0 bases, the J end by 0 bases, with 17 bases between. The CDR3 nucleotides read TGTGCCAGCAGTTACTCTCCCCTCCGCGGACAGACTAACTATGGCTACACCTTC. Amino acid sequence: CASSYSPLRGQTNYGYTF.

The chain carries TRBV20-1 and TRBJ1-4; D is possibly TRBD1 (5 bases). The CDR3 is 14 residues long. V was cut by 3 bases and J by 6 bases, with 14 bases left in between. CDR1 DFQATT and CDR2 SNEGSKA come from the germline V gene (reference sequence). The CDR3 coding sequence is TGCAGTGCTAGTCCCGGTCGGGGCGATGAAAAACTGTTTTTT. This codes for CSASPGRGDEKLFF.

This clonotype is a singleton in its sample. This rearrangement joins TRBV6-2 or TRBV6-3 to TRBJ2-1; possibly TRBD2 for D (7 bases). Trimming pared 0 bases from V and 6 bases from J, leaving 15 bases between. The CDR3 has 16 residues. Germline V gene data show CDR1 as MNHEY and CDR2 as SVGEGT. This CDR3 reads CASSYSISGGGNEQFF. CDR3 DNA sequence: TGTGCCAGCAGTTACTCGATTTCGGGGGGCGGCAATGAGCAGTTCTTC.

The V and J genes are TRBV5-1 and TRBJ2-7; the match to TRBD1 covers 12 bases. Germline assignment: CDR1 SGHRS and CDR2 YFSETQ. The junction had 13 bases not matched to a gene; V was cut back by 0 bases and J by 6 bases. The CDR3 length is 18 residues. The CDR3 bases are TGCGCCAGCAGCTTGGTTCCTTCGGGGACAGGGGGCATGGTCGAGCAGTACTTC. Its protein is CASSLVPSGTGGMVEQYF.

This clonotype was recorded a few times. For the CDR3, the DNA is TGTGCCAGCAGCCCCCAGGGCGGGGGGAGGGGACAGTACTTC. Protein product: CASSPQGGGRGQYF. The V and J genes are TRBV12-3 or TRBV12-4 and TRBJ2-7; 8 nucleotides match TRBD2. V shed 6 bases, J shed 10 bases, and the junction held 14 bases outside the gene matches. The CDR3 covers 14 residues.

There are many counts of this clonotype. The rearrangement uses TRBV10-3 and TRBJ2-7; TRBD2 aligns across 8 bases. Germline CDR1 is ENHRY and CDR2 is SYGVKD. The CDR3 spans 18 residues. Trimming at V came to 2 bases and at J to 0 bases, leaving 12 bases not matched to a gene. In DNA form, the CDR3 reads TGTGCCATCAGTGAGGGGGGGGGACTAGTTCGGAGCTCCTACGAGCAGTACTTC. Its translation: CAISEGGGLVRSSYEQYF.